This T cell receptor (beta chain) was found in a study of beta chain features in type 1 diabetes listed by TCRdb under 2018. For the study in its entirety: Mean age, gender distribution, total cell number and subset yield were not different between patients and healthy donors. Regulatory and stem cell-like memory subsets were obtained from only 8 patients and roughly eight healthy donors, while naive and central memory subsets were obtained from all 30 or so donors. In the study, recently diagnosed type 1 diabetes patients and matched healthy donors were compared on the TCRB repertoires of their sorted circulating CD4+ T cell subsets. A total of 100 million to 110 million sorted cells were examined across all samples, and a strong correlation was observed between cell number per subset and RNA yield. Paper-wide results and their limitations: HLA sub-analyses involved small numbers of individuals, so any influence of HLA type on TCRB rearrangement remained unresolved. Because cDNA rather than genomic DNA was sequenced, highly expressing activated cells could have been over-represented, although no difference in activation and CD3 levels was found between groups. PCR might favor shorter templates, but patient and control samples were amplified and corrected together, so any skew would affect both groups equally. A moderate but significant shortening of TCRB CDR3 length was observed in type 1 diabetes patients in all four CD4+ subsets. Naive, central memory and regulatory TCRB repertoires appeared to be more similar among patients than among healthy donors. At VDJ recombination sites, patients with type 1 diabetes made fewer insertions and deleted more nucleotides, a pattern implying thymic rearrangement abnormalities.

A single peripheral blood draw of around 0.11 L on average was collected from each donor into heparinised tubes. Naive, central memory, regulatory and stem cell-like memory CD4+ T cells were sorted on a BD FACSAria II using a panel including CD45RO, CCR7, CD25, CD127, CD95 and CD27. Every sorted population had a purity above 95%. Right away, PBMCs were isolated by Lymphoprep density gradient centrifugation and were stained directly, with no culture step. So that batch effects would be minimized, each experiment stained and sorted samples in pairs, pairing one healthy donor with one patient. The entire isolated RNA was reverse transcribed using the High Capacity cDNA Reverse Transcription Kit, and thus expressed TCRB transcripts were sequenced. Deep immunoSEQ sequencing was performed on naive, central memory and regulatory T cell samples, with an average of roughly 3.3 million total reads per sample. After sorted cells were lysed in RLT buffer, RNA was extracted with DNase-treated RNeasy Micro or Mini kits, with the choice depending on cell number. Each cell subset was processed separately to prevent cross-contamination, with patient and healthy donor samples processed together. The immunoSEQ multiplex PCR was used to amplify TCRB sequences from cDNA, generating 87-bp fragments that spanned the CDR3 region. Amplicons were sequenced on the Illumina HiSeq platform. Processing in the source paper ran as follows. PCR bias was computationally corrected using synthetic template baselines, reads within Hamming distance 2 were collapsed, and singletons that could not be merged were discarded. Reads were aligned against IMGT so that V, D and J genes, CDR3 length and insertions or deletions at six rearrangement sites could be assigned. Within each subset, clonotype counts were normalized to sorted cell number, and only after that were true diversity and Gini coefficients computed with the tcR R package. The overlap coefficient, calculated on TCRB nucleotide sequences, was used to quantify repertoire sharing. TCRdb mirrors the immuneACCESS table, restricted to in-frame sequences. Some clones are absent from its copies; in checked studies, under half trace to an unresolved V gene, and the reason for the others is unknown. Clonal size and the V and J genes are those of that table, whereas D and trimming came from the DNA. The sample includes 400,000 or so clones, with around 10% observed a single time. About 0.63% of the sample comes from the top ten.

Note on this clone: The antigen this receptor binds is unknown. No base quality values were provided; no much bigger clone lies one nucleotide off.

CDR1 and CDR2, looked up from the germline V gene (reference sequence), are GTSNPN and SVGIG. A distance of 9 bases separates the germline ends of V and J, which lose 5 bases and 1 base respectively. Counted from cysteine to phenylalanine, this CDR3 has 13 amino acids. Only the CDR3 region is kept as DNA, spanning 39 bases read in frame from base 1. The receptor was derived from a man between 25 and 39 years old with type 1 diabetes. The rearranged chain carries TRBV30 and TRBJ1-5; possibly the D gene is TRBD1, per 5 matching bases. The sequenced material came from central memory CD4+ T cells from blood. The nucleotide sequence is TGTGCCTGGTGCAGGGAAAGCAATCAGCCCCAGCATTTT. The encoded protein is CAWCRESNQPQHF.